This TCR beta chain comes out of a study of shared clonotypes between healthy human individuals (dated by TCRdb to about 2020). Study-wide context: A couple of women and three men aged 18 to 49 years were included in the cohort. For each donor, CD4 naive and CD4 memory were each given three plates, CD8 naive was given two plates, and CD8 memory was given one plate. Per donor, leukapheresis produced somewhere between about 0.85 and 8.9 billion PBMCs. Libraries were prepared and TCR repertoires were sequenced by different laboratories using diverse techniques, in order to increase sequencing depth and limit assay-specific biases. To estimate repertoire size and how much clonotype sharing occurs between individuals, the study deeply sequenced the blood TCR repertoires of roughly 5 healthy adults. Points the paper makes about the study in general: Sampling was restricted to blood, and TCR repertoires in tissue are likely to differ from TCR repertoires in blood. The genetic and exposure-history diversity represented was limited by the small number of donors. Naive subsets generally had larger estimated clonotype richness than memory subsets did. Pairwise subsampling led to the expectation that sequencing depth would affect the degree of clonotype sharing among donors. Even with the large sequencing depth, rarefaction of the sorted-subset datasets indicated that sequencing was incomplete. Across several donors, roughly 5.4% of naive CD4, 3% to 3.5% of naive CD8, approximately 2.5% of memory CD4, and 0.4% of memory CD8 clonotypes were shared. Compared with non-shared clonotypes, clonotypes shared by all four sorted-subset donors had higher generation probabilities.

According to the germline V gene, CDR1 reads MDHEN and CDR2 reads SYDVKM. The CDR3, cysteine through phenylalanine, is 19 amino acids long. The CDR3 DNA has 57 bases and is translated from base 1. The junction shows trimming of 4 bases on V and 8 bases on J, plus 32 bases between the germline ends. The donors were healthy, HIV-negative adults with no recently reported acute infections or vaccinations. Every donor was a Caucasian adult living in Nashville, Tennessee, USA. CD4+ T cells were enriched through magnetic negative selection, after which naive cells were positively selected on CD45RA and the remaining negative fraction served as the memory subset. Blood was obtained by leukapheresis, after which PBMCs were separated by Ficoll-Histopaque density gradient centrifugation and cryopreserved in liquid nitrogen vapor phase. Purity and quantity of every magnetically sorted T cell population were checked by analytical flow cytometry. From each sorted fraction, genomic DNA was isolated and quantified by UV absorbance on a Nanodrop 2000c.

TCR CDR3 regions were amplified from genomic DNA by multiplex PCR using the deep immunoSEQ assay. Extracted genomic DNA from each cell subset was distributed evenly across all wells of several immunoSEQ 96-well plates, and each plate was treated as a replicate. Each replicate PCR for sorted subsets received approximately 200 ng genomic DNA, equal to 28,000 or so T cell genomes. Purified libraries were measured with a Qubit 3.0 fluorometer, size-checked on a Bioanalyzer 2100, and measured again with the KAPA Library Quantification kit. A separate single-read 150-cycle Illumina NextSeq 550 flow cell was used to sequence each immunoSEQ 96-well plate. The authors' pipeline ran thus. Because the immunoSEQ output held only junctional sequences and lacked quality scores, the filtering could not match the filtering applied to full-length reads. To assign V/J genes and CDR3, sequences were annotated against IMGT germline references using PyIR, a Python wrapper for IgBLAST v1.9. Reads were filtered out if the reads had weak V/J assignments (E-value above 1e-6), no CDR3, stop codons, out-of-frame junctions, or ambiguous translated residues. V3J clonotypes were defined as sequences sharing the same inferred V gene, J gene, and CDR3 amino acid sequence. The percentage overlap between two repertoires was calculated by dividing the number of shared unique clonotypes by the size of the smaller repertoire. Three approaches were used to assess repertoire richness: RTK rarefaction, the Chao1 estimator, and Recon v2.1 estimates of unobserved clonotypes. Generation probabilities for all TCRbeta clonotypes obtained by the gDNA method from a few donors were computed using OLGA. TCRdb carries this immuneACCESS record with in-frame sequences only. Its versions omit some clonotypes, under half of them owing to an unresolved V gene in the studies checked, with the rest unexplained. The V and J calls and clone size come from that table; D and trimming were worked out from the DNA. This sample gives 2.3 million or so clones in total; approximately 93% of them show up just once. The leading ten clones occupy 0.39% of the sample.

About this clone: The antigen it recognizes is unknown. Nothing much larger sits one base from this clone, and base qualities are not available.

The sequence was collected from a man in his late teens or twenties in good health. Some clones in this sample may be carry-over from other donors' samples. Input material: naive CD4+ T cells from PBMCs. Reading the label with the study, this specimen's cell subset or site is: CD45RA+ positively selected. Recombination linked TRBV28 to TRBJ1-2, and possibly TRBD1, on 5 matching bases. Here is the DNA: TGTGCCAGCAGTTGGGGCATGAGGGGTCCCGCAGGCCTCTGGGTGGGCTACACCTTC. Translated, it gives CASSWGMRGPAGLWVGYTF.